Shown below are 8 T cell receptor beta chains from a single sample sequenced in a study of blood T cell repertoires in COVID-19. Sequenced by immunoSEQ multiplex PCR; TCRdb stores in-frame clones only, minus some. The repertoire holds 150,000 to 170,000 clones, around 85% seen once, with over 25% in the top ten. The source material was peripheral blood. The receptors originated from a woman aged 55-69 years with acute or convalescent COVID-19.

The sample holds a few counts of this clone. This chain joins TRBV7-6 and TRBJ2-3; 10 nucleotides align to TRBD2. V lost 3 bases and J lost 1; bases outside the gene matches: 4. Germline CDR1 reads SGHVS; CDR2 reads FNYEAQ. CDR3 size: 16 residues. CDR3 coding DNA: TGTGCCAGCAGCTTCCTTAGCGGGGGGCGCACAGATACGCAGTATTTT. Protein product: CASSFLSGGRTDTQYF.

V gene TRBV6-1 combines with J gene TRBJ2-5, with a tentative D call TRBD1 (5 bases). The V gene's germline CDR1 is MNHNS and CDR2 SASEGT. The CDR3 consists of 14 residues. Trimming took off 2 bases at V and 1 base at J, with 8 bases between the two ends. The CDR3 here is CASSESRVQETQYF. The CDR3 region has the DNA TGTGCCAGCAGTGAAAGCAGGGTCCAAGAGACCCAGTACTTC.

The gene calls are TRBV29-1 and TRBJ1-1; 8 nucleotides agree with TRBD1. Trimming cost V 6 bases and J 3 bases; bases outside gene matches: 6. Germline V gene data show CDR1 as SQVTM and CDR2 as ANQGSEA. CDR3 length: 13 residues. The CDR3 DNA sequence: TGCAGCGTGATGACAGGGGAATACACTGAAGCTTTCTTT. It translates to CSVMTGEYTEAFF. Full variable domain (outside the CDR3, taken from reference TRBV29-1 and TRBJ1-1): SAVISQKPSRDICQRGTSLTIQCQVDSQVTMMFWYRQQPGQSLTLIATANQGSEATYESGFVIDKFPISRPNLTFSTLTVSNMSPEDSSIYLCSVMTGEYTEAFFGQGTRLTVV.

The V call is TRBV9, the J call TRBJ1-3, with D perhaps matching TRBD1 (6 bases). Per the germline V gene, CDR1 is SGDLS and CDR2 is YYNGEE. CDR3 length: 15 amino acids. Deletions cut 5 bases from V and 4 bases from J, with 16 bases between. The CDR3 region has the DNA TGTGCCAGCAGTTTTAGCAGGGGCGGCGGAAACACCATATATTTT. Translation gives CASSFSRGGGNTIYF.

This clone appeared a few times. This chain connects TRBV5-4 to TRBJ1-1, with D possibly being TRBD1 (5 bases). The CDR3 contains 13 residues. The germline V and J ends were trimmed by 4 bases and 3 bases, with 10 bases remaining between them. Germline-derived CDR1 and CDR2 are SGHNT and YYREEE (reference sequence). The CDR3 here is CASSARVDTEAFF. The DNA of the CDR3 is TGTGCCAGCAGCGCCAGGGTAGACACTGAAGCTTTCTTT.

The J gene is TRBJ1-1, the V gene TRBV3-1 (or the pseudogene TRBV3-2); 8 bases are shared with TRBD1. Per germline, CDR1 LGHDT and CDR2 YNNKEL (reference sequence). Trimming removed 4 bases from V and 9 bases from J; junction bases left unmatched: 7. This CDR3 comprises 13 residues. CDR3 bases: TGTGCCAGCAGCCTGACAGGGGATAATCAAGCTTTCTTT. Protein sequence: CASSLTGDNQAFF.

The chain has TRBV7-6 and TRBJ2-5; D is possibly TRBD1 (5 bases). The germline V gene encodes CDR1 SGHVS and CDR2 FNYEAQ. The CDR3 contains 16 residues. V was clipped by 6 bases and J by 4 bases, with 21 bases between them. The CDR3 protein is CASSRSQGSHAETQYF. The DNA of the CDR3 is TGTGCCAGCAGTCGTTCTCAGGGTAGCCACGCAGAGACCCAGTACTTC. The full variable domain, with the rest looked up from reference TRBV7-6 and TRBJ2-5, is GAGVSQSPRYKVTKRGQDVALRCDPISGHVSLYWYRQALGQGPEFLTYFNYEAQQDKSGLPNDRFSAERPEGSISTLTIQRTEQRDSAMYRCASSRSQGSHAETQYFGPGTRLLVL.

The V and J genes are TRBV6-6 and TRBJ2-6, with 9 nucleotides matching TRBD1. Germline CDR1 reads MNHNY; CDR2 reads SVGAGI (reference sequence). The trim removed 5 bases at V and 2 bases at J, leaving 7 bases unmatched. This CDR3 is 17 amino acids long. This CDR3 is CASSPDRGGTGANVLTF. The CDR3 coding sequence is TGTGCCAGCAGTCCGGACAGGGGAGGGACTGGGGCCAACGTCCTGACTTTC.